This T cell receptor beta chain is drawn from a study of T cell repertoires in cytomegalovirus infection (dated by TCRdb to the late 2010s). In terms of the full investigation: The peptide stimulations were aimed at well-studied HLA-B-restricted epitopes as well as recently identified HLA-C-restricted CMV epitopes, whose presentation resists viral immunomodulation. The HLA type of each donor mattered for the analysis, because public TCR beta signatures pointed to carriage of CMV infection along with the matching HLA type.

Data came from an Illumina HiSeq 1500. TCRdb reprocessing: public reads trimmed at Q25 with fastp, clones called with MiXCR, in-frame beta chains kept. One record per CDR3 amino acid sequence lists the most common genes and DNA. The sample records some 940,000 distinct CDR3 sequences, around 30% of which are singletons. The ten biggest clones cover over 11% of the sample. The sample holds one count of this clonotype. It lacks a known antigen. Nothing much larger sits one base from this clone, and base qualities are not available. One read represents weak support. The CDR3 runs 13 amino acids, cysteine and phenylalanine included. Left in the record is the CDR3 DNA by itself, 39 bases read in frame from the first base. As encoded in the germline V gene (reference sequence), CDR1 is LNHDA while CDR2 is SQIVND. Trimming removed 4 bases from V and 7 bases from J, leaving 8 bases between the germline ends.

Results the study describes overall, beyond this receptor: The ex vivo response was dominated by HLA-C-restricted CMV-specific TCR beta clonotypes, which also provided the single most frequent clonotype in two of eight donors. In both this cohort and an independent cohort of approximately 350 donors, the cumulative frequency of public TCR beta family members distinguished carriers of CMV infection plus the relevant HLA type.

The treatment or condition label corresponds to: in vitro stimulation with specific CMV peptide epitopes to enrich CMV-specific T cells. The receptor was derived from a human donor in good health (CMV status not recorded). Some clones in this sample may be carry-over from other donors' samples. The sample was cultured CD8+ T cells from PBMCs, taken from culture after CMV antigen stimulation. Recombination joined TRBV19 with TRBJ1-6, with no D gene named confidently. CDR3 sequence: CASSTQQNSPLHF. The base sequence is TGTGCCAGTAGTACTCAACAGAATTCACCCCTCCACTTT.